The present TCR beta chain was sequenced within a study of T cells in Graves' hyperthyroidism and ophthalmopathy. The investigators amplified TCR beta CDR3 regions from RNA transcripts. HTBI primers were used for first-round RT-PCR of the TCR CDR3. MiXCR, run by TCRdb on the multiplex PCR reads, gives a single entry per CDR3 protein. The sample lists almost 500,000 distinct CDR3 sequences; 20% to 25% were seen once. This CDR3 contains 15 residues. The V end was cut by 1 base, the J end by 10 bases, with 14 bases between. From germline, CDR1 is SGHTA and CDR2 FQGNSA. The J gene is TRBJ1-6, the V gene TRBV7-2; D is ambiguous. This TCR was recovered from a woman in her 70s with Graves' ophthalmopathy. The sequencing input was blood. The CDR3 region has the DNA TGTGCCAGCAGCTTAGTACCGGGAGGACGGTCACCCCTCCACTTT. This encodes CASSLVPGGRSPLHF. Together with reference TRBV7-2 and TRBJ1-6, the CDR3 gives the full variable domain: GAGVSQSPSNKVTEKGKDVELRCDPISGHTALYWYRQSLGQGLEFLIYFQGNSAPDKSGLPSDRFSAERTGGSVSTLTIQRTQQEDSAVYLCASSLVPGGRSPLHFGNGTRLTVT.